This T cell receptor beta chain was sequenced in a study of shared clonotypes between healthy human individuals. Naive-designated CD8 cells lacked CD45RO, were positively enriched for CCR7, and omitted terminally differentiated effector memory CD45RA+ cells. The CDR3 length is 11 residues. V lost 0 bases to trimming and J lost 9 bases, with 6 bases between them. The germline CDR1 and CDR2 sequences are SQVTM and ANQGSEA. Per sorted-subset replicate PCR, input was 150 to 250 ng DNA, representing around 30,000 T cell genomes. Some clones are missing from TCRdb's copy, which holds only in-frame ones; the method was immunoSEQ multiplex PCR. The table lists about 680,000 clones, roughly 94% of them singletons.

The sequenced material came from naive CD8+ T cells sorted from blood. The receptor was isolated from a man aged 30-40 years in good health. V is TRBV29-1 and J is TRBJ2-1, with D unclear. The CDR3 reads CSVEDVIEQFF. CDR3 nucleotides: TGCAGCGTTGAAGATGTGATTGAGCAGTTCTTC.